This T cell receptor beta chain was recorded in a study of blood T cells in healthy people across ages. The authors ran a second PCR of 7 to 11 cycles using a sample-barcoded 5' primer and a J-beta primer mix. TCRdb re-analysed the 5' RACE reads in MiXCR, keeping a single row per CDR3 protein. The data show hundreds of thousands of distinct CDR3 sequences, around 48% seen once. General study points: CMV infection status of these donors was not known. The diversity estimates, figures obtained from one million T cells, were considered underestimates. Naive T cell percentage by flow cytometry tracked strongly with beta diversity.

About this clonotype itself: Its specificity is not known.

The V gene's germline CDR1 is DFQATT and CDR2 SNEGSKA (reference sequence). The CDR3 consists of 17 residues. The V gene lost 6 bases and the J gene lost 3 bases, with 27 bases spanning the gap. Sequencing was carried out using blood. This TCR derives from a woman aged 55 to 70 in good health. The chain combines TRBV20-1 with TRBJ2-7; tentatively, D is TRBD2 (5 bases). The CDR3 loop reads CSALTGPELERDYEQYF. CDR3 nucleotides: TGCAGTGCACTTACCGGACCGGAACTAGAAAGGGACTACGAGCAGTACTTC.